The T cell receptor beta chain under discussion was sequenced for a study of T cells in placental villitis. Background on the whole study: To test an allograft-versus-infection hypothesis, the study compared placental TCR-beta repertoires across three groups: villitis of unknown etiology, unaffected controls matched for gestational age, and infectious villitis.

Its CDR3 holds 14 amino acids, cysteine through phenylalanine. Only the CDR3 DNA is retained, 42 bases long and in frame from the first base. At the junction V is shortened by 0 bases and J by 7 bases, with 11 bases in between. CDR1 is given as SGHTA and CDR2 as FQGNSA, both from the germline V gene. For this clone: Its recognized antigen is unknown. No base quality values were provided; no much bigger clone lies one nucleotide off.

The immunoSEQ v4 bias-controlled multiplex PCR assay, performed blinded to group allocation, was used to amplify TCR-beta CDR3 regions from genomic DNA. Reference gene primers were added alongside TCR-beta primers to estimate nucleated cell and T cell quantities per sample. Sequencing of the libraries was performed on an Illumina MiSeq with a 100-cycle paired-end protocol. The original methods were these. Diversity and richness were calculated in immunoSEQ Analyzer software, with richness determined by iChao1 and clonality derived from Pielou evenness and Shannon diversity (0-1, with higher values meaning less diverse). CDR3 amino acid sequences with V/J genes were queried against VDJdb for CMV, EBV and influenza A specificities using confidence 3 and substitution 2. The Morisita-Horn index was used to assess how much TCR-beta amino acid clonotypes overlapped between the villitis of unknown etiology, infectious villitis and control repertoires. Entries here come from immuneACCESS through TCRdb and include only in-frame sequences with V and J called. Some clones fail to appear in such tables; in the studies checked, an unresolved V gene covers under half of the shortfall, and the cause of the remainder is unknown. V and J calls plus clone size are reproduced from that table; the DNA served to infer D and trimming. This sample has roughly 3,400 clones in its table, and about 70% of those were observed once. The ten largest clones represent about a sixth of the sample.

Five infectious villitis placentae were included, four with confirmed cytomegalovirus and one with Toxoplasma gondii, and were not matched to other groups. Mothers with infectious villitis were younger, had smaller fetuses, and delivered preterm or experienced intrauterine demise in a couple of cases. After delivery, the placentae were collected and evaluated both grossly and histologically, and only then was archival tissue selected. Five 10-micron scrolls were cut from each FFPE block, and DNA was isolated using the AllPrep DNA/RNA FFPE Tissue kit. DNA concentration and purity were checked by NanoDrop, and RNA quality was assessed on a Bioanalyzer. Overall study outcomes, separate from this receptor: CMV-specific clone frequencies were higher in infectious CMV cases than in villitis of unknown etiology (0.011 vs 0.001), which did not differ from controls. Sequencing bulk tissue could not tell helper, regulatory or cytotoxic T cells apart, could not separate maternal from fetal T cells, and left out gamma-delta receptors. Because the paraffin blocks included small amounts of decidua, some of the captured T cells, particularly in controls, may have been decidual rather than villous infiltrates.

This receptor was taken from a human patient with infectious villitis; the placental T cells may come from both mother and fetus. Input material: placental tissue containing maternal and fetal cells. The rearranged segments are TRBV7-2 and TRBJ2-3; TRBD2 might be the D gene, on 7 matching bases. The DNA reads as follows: TGTGCCAGCAGCTTAGCGGGGGGGACAAATACGCAGTATTTT. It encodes CASSLAGGTNTQYF.